The rows below give T cell receptor beta chains drawn from one sample of a study of blood T cell repertoires in COVID-19. The repertoire was sequenced with immunoSEQ multiplex PCR; TCRdb's copy has only in-frame clones and lacks some. Found here are 230,000 or so clones, about 90% of them singletons; the top ten hold about 14%. Sequences were obtained from PBMCs or T cells enriched from blood (not recorded which). These receptor sequences come from a woman aged 45-59 years with acute COVID-19. The conserved cysteine and the conserved F or W are not part of the CDR3 here.

V	J	CDR3
TRBV6-6	TRBJ2-5	ASRRKPGLAGGETQY
TRBV4-3	TRBJ2-1	ASSQPRTSGSYEQF
TRBV28	TRBJ2-7	ASSGISYEQY
TRBV6-2/TRBV6-3	TRBJ2-1	ASSYSGPAGGPVNEQF
TRBV11-2	TRBJ1-1	ASSLGPVNTEAF
TRBV27	TRBJ1-1	ASSRGQGQVNTEAF
TRBV9	TRBJ1-1	ASSVDTLNTEAF
TRBV5-4	TRBJ2-1	ASFLLAGENEQF
TRBV7-7	TRBJ2-3	ASSLGARESPDTQY
TRBV18	TRBJ2-1	ASSPSSGQGNNEQF
TRBV4-2	TRBJ2-1	ASSRDYYNEQF
TRBV7-6	TRBJ2-7	ASSPRGSYEQY
TRBV3-1/TRBV3-2	TRBJ2-1	ASSHPGLAGFNEQF
TRBV6-5	TRBJ2-5	ASRRQGAGETQY
TRBV30	TRBJ1-1	AWSVPNRGLSDPEAF
TRBV5-1	TRBJ1-5	ASSLGTGGSNQPQH
TRBV4-3	TRBJ1-6	ASREIAGTGNSPLH
TRBV11-2	TRBJ2-1	ASSLDQGLARSYNEQF
TRBV19	TRBJ1-3	ASRKTGSFSGNTIY
TRBV18	TRBJ2-5	ASSPGGETQY
TRBV10-3	TRBJ2-1	AIRGDSPDNEQF
TRBV7-9	TRBJ2-5	ASSREARAGPWY
TRBV14	TRBJ2-6	ASSQGTVSGANVLT
TRBV7-2	TRBJ2-2	ASSLDRRGPYTGELF
TRBV5-6	TRBJ1-1	ASSFVQGVTEAF
TRBV7-2	TRBJ2-3	ASSFIDTQY
TRBV9	TRBJ2-2	ASSAPGLAGPGELF
TRBV18	TRBJ2-3	ASSPRSTSGSLADTQY
TRBV20-1	TRBJ2-2	SASLREGPGELF